The sequence of this TCR beta chain was determined in a study of blood T cell repertoires in COVID-19. J was trimmed by 2 bases and V by 0 bases; bases with no gene match: 9. The CDR3 contains 17 residues. Germline values: CDR1 GTSNPN, CDR2 SVGIG (reference sequence). Clones were sequenced by immunoSEQ multiplex PCR, and TCRdb holds only the in-frame ones, with some missing. The table shows 320,000 or so clones, with about 85% occurring only once. Sequencing was done on a sample of PBMCs or T cells enriched from blood (not recorded which). The chain carries TRBV30 and TRBJ1-5, with TRBD1 identical over 8 bases. This TCR was sampled from a woman between 25 and 40 years old who had been exposed to COVID-19. The CDR3 protein is CAWSVQRTGYGNQPQHF. CDR3 DNA: TGTGCCTGGAGTGTACAGAGGACAGGGTATGGCAATCAGCCCCAGCATTTT. Drawing the rest from reference TRBV30 and TRBJ1-5, the complete variable domain is SQTIHQWPATLVQPVGSPLSLECTVEGTSNPNLYWYRQAAGRGLQLLFYSVGIGQISSEVPQNLSASRPQDRQFILSSKKLLLSDSGFYLCAWSVQRTGYGNQPQHFGDGTRLSIL.